This T cell receptor beta chain was obtained from a study of shared clonotypes between healthy human individuals. From germline, CDR1 is SSHAT and CDR2 FNYEAQ (reference sequence). The CDR3 runs 15 residues. V lost 1 base and J lost 1, with 11 bases in between. Libraries were prepared by immunoSEQ multiplex PCR; TCRdb keeps only in-frame clonotypes and omits some of them. The sample records fewer than 850,000 clones, about three quarters being singletons. The chain recombines TRBV7-7 with TRBJ2-7; TRBD2 might be the D (6 bases). Specimen: memory CD4+ T cells sorted from blood. Subset noted: CD45RA-negative fraction. This sequence was found in a woman aged 25 to 45 in good health. The CDR3 region is CASSLGAGLSYEQYF. The CDR3 region has the DNA TGTGCCAGCAGCTTAGGGGCGGGACTTTCCTACGAGCAGTACTTC. The full variable domain, completed using reference TRBV7-7 and TRBJ2-7, is GAGVSQSPRYKVTKRGQDVTLRCDPISSHATLYWYQQALGQGPEFLTYFNYEAQPDKSGLPSDRFSAERPEGSISTLTIQRTEQRDSAMYRCASSLGAGLSYEQYFGPGTRLTVT.